The 18 T cell receptor beta chains listed next were all sequenced from one sample in a study of blood T cells in healthy people across ages. Sample-barcoded 5' priming and a J-beta primer mix drove a second PCR of roughly 6 to 12 cycles. TCRdb re-called the 5' RACE reads through MiXCR, storing one row per CDR3 protein. The sample contains about a million distinct CDR3 sequences, roughly 51% of which appear only once. Specimen: blood. These receptors were collected from a woman aged 55-69 years in good health.

The gene calls are TRBV21-1 and TRBJ1-1. TRBV21-1 is a documented pseudogene. There are 14 residues in the CDR3. The CDR3 DNA reads TGTGCCAGCAGCAACGGGGGGGGTAACACTGAAGCTTTCTTT. It encodes CASSNGGGNTEAFF.

This clonotype was detected only a few times. The V gene is TRBV3-1, the J gene TRBJ2-7; TRBD1 is a possible D gene (6 bases). V gave up 4 bases and J gave up 2 bases, with 12 bases separating them. Per the germline V gene, CDR1 is LGHDT and CDR2 is YNNKEL (reference sequence). The CDR3 runs 14 residues. The DNA of the CDR3 is TGTGCCAGCAGCCCCGACGGACAGACCTACGAGCAGTACTTC. It is translated as CASSPDGQTYEQYF.

The chain is built from TRBV28 and TRBJ1-4; TRBD1 aligns across 7 bases. CDR1 and CDR2 (germline): MDHEN, SYDVKM. The CDR3 consists of 14 residues. J was trimmed by 3 bases and V by 7 bases; bases with no gene match: 5. CDR3 sequence (DNA): TGTGCCAGCAACCCCGGGACAGCTAATGAAAAACTGTTTTTT. As protein: CASNPGTANEKLFF.

This clonotype has a count of ten or more. The chain combines TRBV4-3 with TRBJ2-3, with unresolved D. Trimming left V 0 bases short and J 4 bases short, with 8 bases between. The CDR3 extends over 14 amino acids. CDR1 is LGHNA and CDR2 is YSLEER in the germline V gene. In DNA form, the CDR3 reads TGCGCCAGCAGCCAAGAAATATCATCAGATACGCAGTATTTT. Its protein product is CASSQEISSDTQYF.

The sample holds a few counts of this clonotype. The gene calls are TRBV4-1 and TRBJ2-7; 8 nucleotides align to TRBD2. Germline loops: CDR1 MGHRA, CDR2 YSYEKL. J was trimmed by 2 bases and V by 1 base; bases with no gene match: 10. The CDR3 spans 17 residues. CDR3 loop: CASSQGGTAGDTYEQYF. For the CDR3, the DNA is TGCGCCAGCAGCCAAGGAGGCACAGCGGGGGACACCTACGAGCAGTACTTC.

This sequence joins TRBV3-1 and TRBJ2-4; 9 nucleotides agree with TRBD2. With V trimmed by 3 bases and J by 8 bases, 5 bases remained unmatched. CDR1 is LGHDT and CDR2 is YNNKEL in the germline V gene (reference sequence). The CDR3 runs 14 residues. The CDR3: CASSHGGREDIQYF. DNA for the CDR3: TGTGCCAGCAGCCACGGCGGGAGGGAGGACATTCAGTACTTC.

The chain is built from TRBV6-2 or TRBV6-3 and TRBJ2-4; weak D call: TRBD2 (5 bases). The DNA end lines up better with TRBJ2-7; the J call may be wrong. Germline CDR1 is MNHEY and CDR2 is SVGEGT. The CDR3 contains 13 residues. In DNA form, the CDR3 reads TGTGCCAGCAGTGACGGGTGGCGGGTCGAGCAGTACTTC. This translates into CASSDGWRVEQYF.

The chain has TRBV28 and TRBJ1-2, with 8 bases aligning to TRBD1. Unmatched junction bases numbered 17, after V lost 6 bases and J lost 8 bases. Per germline, CDR1 MDHEN and CDR2 SYDVKM. This CDR3 has 16 residues. CDR3 DNA: TGTGCCAGCAGCCCCCTGTGGGCAGGGGGCGCGAGAGGCTACACCTTC. It yields the protein CASSPLWAGGARGYTF.

The table lists this clonotype with a few counts. CDR3 protein: CASSQADRLYEQYF. In DNA form, the CDR3 reads TGTGCCAGCAGCCAAGCCGACAGGTTGTACGAGCAGTACTTC. V usage is TRBV7-9 and J usage is TRBJ2-7; possible D gene TRBD1, 6 bases. CDR1 and CDR2 from the germline V gene are SEHNR and FQNEAQ (reference sequence). The germline V and J ends were trimmed by 5 bases and 4 bases, with 15 bases remaining between them. The length of the CDR3 is 14 residues.

Notes on this clonotype: One end of the junction is discordant with germline, which a read error may explain. The rearrangement joins TRBV4-3 to TRBJ2-3; TRBD2 might be the D (6 bases). The length of the CDR3 is 15 residues. Germline V gene data show CDR1 as LGHNA and CDR2 as YSLEER. CDR3 sequence (DNA): TGCACCAGCAGCCAAGGGTTTACTAGCTCAGATACGCAGTATTTT. This gives the protein CTSSQGFTSSDTQYF.

DNA of the CDR3: TGTGCCAGCAGCCAAGATTCGGCGCACGGGCAAACCCAGTACTTC. Its protein product is CASSQDSAHGQTQYF. This chain links TRBV3-1 with TRBJ2-5; the D is unclear. CDR1 is LGHDT, CDR2 YNNKEL, per germline (reference sequence). CDR3 length: 15 residues. V gave up 0 bases and J gave up 8 bases, with 16 bases separating them.

About this clonotype itself: A read error may produce the germline difference seen at one junction end. J is TRBJ2-7 and V is TRBV5-1, with 7 bases matching TRBD2. The CDR3 length is 15 residues. CDR1 is SGHRS, CDR2 YFSETQ, per germline. The CDR3 region has the DNA TGCGCTAGCAGTTCAACTGTGAGCGGGACCTACGAGCAGTACTTC. It specifies CASSSTVSGTYEQYF.

Remarks on this clonotype: This may arise from a read error, as a much more abundant clone is one base away. The rearrangement joins TRBV29-1 to TRBJ2-5; D is unclear. The end of the DNA aligns better with TRBJ2-1, so the J call may be wrong. The CDR3 has 12 amino acids. Germline V CDR1 and CDR2: SQVTM, ANQGSEA. CDR3 DNA sequence: TGCAGCGTTCGCAGCGACCAAGAGACCCAGTTCTTC. Protein: CSVRSDQETQFF.

This chain joins TRBV28 and TRBJ2-5; perhaps TRBD1 as D (6 bases). Per germline, CDR1 MDHEN and CDR2 SYDVKM. V lost 2 bases and J lost 4, with 11 bases in between. This CDR3 comprises 14 residues. In nucleotides, the CDR3 is TGTGCCAGCAGTTTACGACAGGACCCAGAGACCCAGTACTTC. Its protein product is CASSLRQDPETQYF.

The V call is TRBV28, the J call TRBJ1-2; D is perhaps TRBD1 (6 bases). CDR1 and CDR2 from the germline V gene are MDHEN and SYDVKM. V lost 2 bases and J lost 3, with 13 bases in between. This CDR3 spans 15 amino acids. The CDR3 sequence is CASSLPRTAHYGYTF. CDR3 DNA: TGTGCCAGCAGTTTACCCCGGACAGCGCACTATGGCTACACCTTC.

This clonotype came up many times. The chain has TRBV6-5 and TRBJ2-7, with 10 bases lining up with TRBD2. Per germline, CDR1 MNHEY and CDR2 SVGAGI. V lost 2 bases, J lost 2 bases, and 9 bases stayed unmatched. The CDR3 length is 17 residues. The CDR3 region is CASSYVASGSETYEQYF. CDR3 sequence (DNA): TGTGCCAGCAGTTACGTCGCTAGCGGGAGTGAAACCTACGAGCAGTACTTC.

The genes are TRBV20-1 and TRBJ2-7; 8 positions match TRBD2. The CDR3 runs 16 residues. Germline CDR1 DFQATT, CDR2 SNEGSKA (reference sequence). V trimming: 0 bases; J trimming: 0 bases; junction bases outside the gene matches: 7. CDR3 sequence (DNA): TGCAGTGCTAGAGATCCAGGGCGGGAGGCCTCCTACGAGCAGTACTTC. Translating it yields CSARDPGREASYEQYF.

In this sample, this clonotype turned up a few times. V is TRBV20-1 and J is TRBJ2-3, with 9 bases matching TRBD1. CDR1 is DFQATT, CDR2 SNEGSKA, per germline (reference sequence). J was trimmed by 5 bases and V by 6 bases; bases with no gene match: 9. There are 14 residues in the CDR3. The CDR3 protein is CSALWDRDKDTQYF. For the CDR3, the DNA is TGCAGTGCACTCTGGGACAGGGACAAAGATACGCAGTATTTT.